The source of this TCR beta chain is a study of blood T cell repertoires in COVID-19. Study information: PBMCs, B-cell-depleted T cells, or T cells provided the cDNA or gDNA that made up the material.

The table lists this clone with a count of one. Enrolment of Seattle patients took place during active infection, and they were followed longitudinally. CDR3 size: 16 residues. Trimming removed 4 bases from V and 1 base from J, with 16 bases in between. Per the germline V gene, CDR1 is SGHNT and CDR2 is YYREEE (reference sequence). Source study methods: Cell counts per sample came from amplifying reference gene primers. This table comes from immunoSEQ multiplex PCR, and its TCRdb copy is limited to in-frame clones, with some not included. For V, J and clone size, that table is used; D and trimming come from the DNA. The sample carries tens of thousands of clones, approximately 94% recorded once.

This chain links TRBV5-4 with TRBJ2-3, with D maybe TRBD2 (6 bases). The TCR comes from a man aged 50 or older with COVID-19, enrolled during active disease. The specimen was peripheral blood. The CDR3 region has the DNA TGTGCCAGCAGCCCCGGAGGGAGTAGGGGCACAGATACGCAGTATTTT. Protein sequence: CASSPGGSRGTDTQYF.